The clone carrying this T cell receptor (beta chain) was seen repeatedly, ten times or more. The antigen remains unidentified. An end of the junction does not agree with germline; a read error may underlie this. These data belong to a study of CD8 T cells in ankylosing spondylitis. Broader study findings: Seemingly characteristic of ankylosing spondylitis blood was a TCR beta motif consisting of about 8 highly homologous variants.

The CDR3 extends over 13 amino acids. Germline lookup yields CDR1 MDHEN and CDR2 SYDVKM. TCRdb re-derived calls from the 5' RACE reads in MiXCR, one entry per CDR3 protein. The sample includes about 330,000 distinct CDR3 sequences, under 8.5% of them seen just once. Sequencing input: blood, either unsorted or a sorted T cell fraction (not recorded which). The J gene is TRBJ1-1, the V gene TRBV28; D may be TRBD1 (5 bases). The sequence was collected from a male donor with ankylosing spondylitis. Here the CDR3 reads CASSLLGRSVGVF. The CDR3 DNA follows: TGTGCCAGCAGTTTATTGGGACGGTCGGTCGGGGTCTTT.